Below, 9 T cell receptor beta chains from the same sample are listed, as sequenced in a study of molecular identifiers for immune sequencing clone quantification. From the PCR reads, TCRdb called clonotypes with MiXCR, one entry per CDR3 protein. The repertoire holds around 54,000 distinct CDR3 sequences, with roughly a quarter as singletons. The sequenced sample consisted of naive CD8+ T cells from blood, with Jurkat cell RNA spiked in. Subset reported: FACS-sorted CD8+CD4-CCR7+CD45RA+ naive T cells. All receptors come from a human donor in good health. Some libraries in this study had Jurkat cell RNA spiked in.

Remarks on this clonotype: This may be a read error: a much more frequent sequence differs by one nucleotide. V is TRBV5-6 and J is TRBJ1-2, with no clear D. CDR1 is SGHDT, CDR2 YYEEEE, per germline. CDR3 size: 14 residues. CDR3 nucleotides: TGTGCCAGCAGCCAAGTAACAGAGTACTATGGCCACACCTTC. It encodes CASSQVTEYYGHTF.

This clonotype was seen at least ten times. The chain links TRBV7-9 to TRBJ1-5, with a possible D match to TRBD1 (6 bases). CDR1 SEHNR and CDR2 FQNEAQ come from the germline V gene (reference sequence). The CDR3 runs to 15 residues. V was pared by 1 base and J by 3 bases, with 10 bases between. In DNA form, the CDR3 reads TGTGCCAGCAGCTTAGGCAGGGGTTACAATCAGCCCCAGCATTTT. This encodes CASSLGRGYNQPQHF.

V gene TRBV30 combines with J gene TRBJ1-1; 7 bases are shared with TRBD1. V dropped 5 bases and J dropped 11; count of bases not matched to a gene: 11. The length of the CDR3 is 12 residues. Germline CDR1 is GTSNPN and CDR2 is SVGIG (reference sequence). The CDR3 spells CAWGEGGLSAFF. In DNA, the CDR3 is TGTGCCTGGGGTGAAGGGGGCTTGAGCGCTTTCTTT.

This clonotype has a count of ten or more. DNA for the CDR3: TGTGCCAGCAGCTCAGACGGGAGCTCCTACAATGAGCAGTTCTTC. This gives the protein CASSSDGSSYNEQFF. V gene TRBV7-9 combines with J gene TRBJ2-1; possible D gene TRBD2, 6 bases. CDR3 length: 15 residues. Per the germline V gene, CDR1 is SEHNR and CDR2 is FQNEAQ (reference sequence). Trimming shortened V by 4 bases and J by 0 bases, and 10 bases separated the two germline ends.

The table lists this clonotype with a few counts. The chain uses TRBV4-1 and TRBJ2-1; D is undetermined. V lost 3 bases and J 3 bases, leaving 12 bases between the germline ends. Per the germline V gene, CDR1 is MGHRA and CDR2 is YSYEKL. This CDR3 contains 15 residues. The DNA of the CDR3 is TGCGCCAGCAGCCAGTACTTCAACTTCTACAATGAGCAGTTCTTC. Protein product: CASSQYFNFYNEQFF.

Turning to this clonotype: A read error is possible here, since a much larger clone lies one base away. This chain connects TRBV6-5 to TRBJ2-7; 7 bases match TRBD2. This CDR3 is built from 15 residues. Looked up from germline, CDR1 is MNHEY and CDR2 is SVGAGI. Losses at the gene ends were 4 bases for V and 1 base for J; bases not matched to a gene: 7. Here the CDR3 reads CASSFKPGGSYEQYF. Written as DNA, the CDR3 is TGTGCCAGCAGTTTTAAACCGGGAGGATCCTACGAGCAGTACTTC.

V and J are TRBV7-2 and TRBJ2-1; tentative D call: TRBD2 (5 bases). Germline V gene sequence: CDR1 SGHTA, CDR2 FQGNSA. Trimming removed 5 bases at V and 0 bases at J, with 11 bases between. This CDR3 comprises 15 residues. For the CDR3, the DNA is TGTGCCAGCAGCGTAGATGGGAGCTCCTACAATGAGCAGTTCTTC. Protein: CASSVDGSSYNEQFF.

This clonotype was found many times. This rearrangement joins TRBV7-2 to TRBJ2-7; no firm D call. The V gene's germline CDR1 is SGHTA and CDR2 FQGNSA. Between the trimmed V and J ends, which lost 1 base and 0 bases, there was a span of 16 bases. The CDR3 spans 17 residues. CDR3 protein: CASSLDGSPASSYEQYF. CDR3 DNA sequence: TGTGCCAGCAGCTTAGACGGGTCCCCGGCTAGCTCCTACGAGCAGTACTTC.

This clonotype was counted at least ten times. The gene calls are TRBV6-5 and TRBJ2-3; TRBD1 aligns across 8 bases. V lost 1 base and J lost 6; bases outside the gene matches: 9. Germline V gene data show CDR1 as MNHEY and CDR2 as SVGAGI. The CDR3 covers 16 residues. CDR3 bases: TGTGCCAGCAGTTACTGGCAGGGGGCTACAACCGATACGCAGTATTTT. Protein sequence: CASSYWQGATTDTQYF.